This T cell receptor beta chain was identified in a study of spatial heterogeneity in lung cancer. About the study: The study observed each unique TCR and UMI combination more than ten times on average in raw reads.

Indicated time point: sample taken at primary tumor resection. This clonotype was seen a few times. Every individual TCR cDNA molecule carried its own unique molecular identifier, which allowed correction of PCR and sequencing errors. Via MiXCR, TCRdb re-called the 5' RACE reads, giving one row per CDR3 protein. The sample includes 85,000 to 100,000 distinct CDR3 sequences, over 9.5% of them seen just once. The CDR3 is 13 residues long. Looked up from germline, CDR1 is SEHNR and CDR2 is FQNEAQ (reference sequence). The ends were cut back, 5 bases at V and 5 bases at J, with 12 bases in the middle. Specimen: PBMCs, collected at surgery. The clonotype comes from a male donor with early-stage non-small cell lung cancer. The chain has TRBV7-9 and TRBJ1-2; D is undetermined. In DNA, the CDR3 is TGTGCCAGCAGCATGGACCGGATATATGGCTACACCTTC. It is translated as CASSMDRIYGYTF.